The table lists the clone carrying this T cell receptor beta chain with a count of one. TCRdb's copy holds only in-frame clones and misses some; the assay was immunoSEQ multiplex PCR. The sample has about 56,000 clones; approximately 90% are singletons. This sample is drawn from a study of CD4 T cells in relation to SARS-CoV-2 and coronaviruses. Trimming left V 2 bases short and J 3 bases short, with 13 bases between. Looked up from germline, CDR1 is MDHEN and CDR2 is SYDVKM. The CDR3 consists of 16 residues. The sequenced sample was naive CD4+ T cells from PBMCs. Regarding subset: naive CD4+ T cells isolated by negative enrichment. The chain joins TRBV28 to TRBJ1-4; tentatively, D is TRBD1 (6 bases). The origin of this receptor is an adult with COVID-19. DNA of the CDR3: TGTGCCAGCAGTTTAACCAGGGGCCCGGCTAATGAAAAACTGTTTTTT. This gives the protein CASSLTRGPANEKLFF.